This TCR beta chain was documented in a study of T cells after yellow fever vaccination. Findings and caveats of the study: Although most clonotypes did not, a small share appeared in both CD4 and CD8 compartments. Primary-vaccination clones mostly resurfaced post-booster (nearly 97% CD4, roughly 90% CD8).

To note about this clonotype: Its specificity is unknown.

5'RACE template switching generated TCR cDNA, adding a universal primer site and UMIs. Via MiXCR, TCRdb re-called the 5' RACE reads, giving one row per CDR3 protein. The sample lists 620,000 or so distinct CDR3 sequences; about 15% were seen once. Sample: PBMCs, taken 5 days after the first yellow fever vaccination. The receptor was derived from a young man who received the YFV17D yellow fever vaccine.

CDR3 region: CASRLSGGSSYNEQFF. Written as DNA, the CDR3 is TGCGCCAGCAGATTAAGCGGGGGGTCGTCCTACAATGAGCAGTTCTTC. The J gene is TRBJ2-1, the V gene TRBV5-1; 9 nucleotides align to TRBD2. CDR3 length equals 16 residues. The trim removed 5 bases at V and 1 base at J, leaving 7 bases unmatched. Germline CDR1 is SGHRS and CDR2 is YFSETQ.